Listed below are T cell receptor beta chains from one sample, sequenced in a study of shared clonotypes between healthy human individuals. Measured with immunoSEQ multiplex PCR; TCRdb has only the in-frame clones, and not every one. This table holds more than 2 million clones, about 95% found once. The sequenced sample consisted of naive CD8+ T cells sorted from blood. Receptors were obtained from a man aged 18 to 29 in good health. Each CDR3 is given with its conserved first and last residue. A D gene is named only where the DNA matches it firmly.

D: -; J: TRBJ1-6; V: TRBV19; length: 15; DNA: TGTGCCAGTAGTCCGGGTACCGGGTCCAATTCACCCCTCCACTTT; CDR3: CASSPGTGSNSPLHF
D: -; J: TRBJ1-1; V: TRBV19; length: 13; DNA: TGTGCCAGTAGTTCGGAAGGTTACACTGAAGCTTTCTTT; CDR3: CASSSEGYTEAFF
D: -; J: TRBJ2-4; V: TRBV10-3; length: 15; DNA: TGTGCCATCAGCGAAACAGGGCCGTTGGGAAACATTCAGTACTTC; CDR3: CAISETGPLGNIQYF
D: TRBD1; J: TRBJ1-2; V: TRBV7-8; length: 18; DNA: TGTGCCAGCGCCAGGGAACCTCGACAGGGCCAAGCTAACTATGGCTACACCTTC; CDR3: CASAREPRQGQANYGYTF
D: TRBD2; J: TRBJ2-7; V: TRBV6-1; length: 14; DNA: TGTGCCAGTGGGGGACTAGCGGGGATCTACGAGCAGTACTTC; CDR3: CASGGLAGIYEQYF
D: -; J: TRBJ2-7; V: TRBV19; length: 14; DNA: TGTGCCAGTAGTATAGGGGGAAGGGCCTACGAGCAGTACTTC; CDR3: CASSIGGRAYEQYF
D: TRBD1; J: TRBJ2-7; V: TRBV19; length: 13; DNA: TGTGCCACCCTGAGGGGGCCTTTAGAAGAGCAGTACTTC; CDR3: CATLRGPLEEQYF
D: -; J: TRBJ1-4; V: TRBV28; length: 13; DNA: TGTGCCAGCAGTTTGCTGAGTAATGAAAAACTGTTTTTT; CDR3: CASSLLSNEKLFF
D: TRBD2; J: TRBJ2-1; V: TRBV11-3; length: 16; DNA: TGTGCCAGCAGCCCAGGGACTAGCGGGAGGGCCCATGAGCAGTTCTTC; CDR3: CASSPGTSGRAHEQFF
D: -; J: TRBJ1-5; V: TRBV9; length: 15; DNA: TGTGCCAGCAGCGTAGGAACAGGTCTGGGTCAGCCCCAGCATTTT; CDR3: CASSVGTGLGQPQHF
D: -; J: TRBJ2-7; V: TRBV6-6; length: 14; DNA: TGTGCCAGCAGTTACTCGGAGGAGGACTACGAGCAGTACTTC; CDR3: CASSYSEEDYEQYF
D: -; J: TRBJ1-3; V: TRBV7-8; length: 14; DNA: TGTGCCAGCAGCTTAGAAGGGCCTGGAAACACCATATATTTT; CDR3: CASSLEGPGNTIYF
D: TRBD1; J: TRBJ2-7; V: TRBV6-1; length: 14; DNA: TGTGCCAGCAGTCCTTTGGGACAGGAATACGAGCAGTACTTC; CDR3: CASSPLGQEYEQYF
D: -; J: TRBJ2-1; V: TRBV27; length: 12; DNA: TGTGCCAGCAGTCCGGGACTTGCTGAGCAGTTCTTC; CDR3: CASSPGLAEQFF
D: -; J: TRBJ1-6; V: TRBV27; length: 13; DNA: TGTGCCAGCAGTTATGGACAGTATTCACCCCTCCACTTT; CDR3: CASSYGQYSPLHF
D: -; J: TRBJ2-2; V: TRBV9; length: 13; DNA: TGTGCCAGCACGGAGGGCCACACCGGGGAGCTGTTTTTT; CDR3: CASTEGHTGELFF
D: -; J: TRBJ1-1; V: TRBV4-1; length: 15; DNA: TGCGCCAGCAGCCAAGGATGGGGGGCGGACACTGAAGCTTTCTTT; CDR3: CASSQGWGADTEAFF
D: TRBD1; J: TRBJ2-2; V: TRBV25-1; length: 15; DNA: TGTGCCAGCAGTGGCTGGACAGGGTACACCGGGGAGCTGTTTTTT; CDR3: CASSGWTGYTGELFF